One and the same sample provided the 7 T cell receptor beta chains below, sequenced in a study of blood T cell repertoires in COVID-19 (TCRdb year 2020). Libraries were constructed by the immunoSEQ multiplex PCR assay. This is the immuneACCESS table as TCRdb keeps it, with only in-frame sequences that have V and J called. A part of the clones is gone; compared with another copy, unresolved V genes explain less than half, and the rest is unexplained. Counted in this sample were approximately 90,000 clones; 75% to 95% of them appeared once. The biggest ten clones account for less than 2% of the sample. The sequenced material came from peripheral blood. Receptor source: a man in his sixties with acute or convalescent COVID-19.

The gene calls are TRBV7-9 and TRBJ2-5, with D tentatively TRBD2 (5 bases). V was cut by 5 bases and J by 7 bases, with 11 bases left in between. In germline, CDR1 is SEHNR, CDR2 FQNEAQ (reference sequence). This CDR3 region has 12 residues. The CDR3 DNA reads TGTGCCAGCAGCGGACCACTAGGGACCCAGTACTTC. This sequence encodes CASSGPLGTQYF.

This chain joins TRBV15 and TRBJ1-2, with TRBD1 as a possible D gene (6 bases). Trimming removed 0 bases at V and 5 bases at J, with 16 bases between. CDR3 length: 16 residues. Per the germline V gene, CDR1 is LNHNV and CDR2 is YYDKDF (reference sequence). The CDR3 spells CATSRDPRGGKYGYTF. CDR3 nucleotide sequence: TGTGCCACCAGCAGAGATCCCAGGGGCGGAAAATATGGCTACACCTTC.

The V call is TRBV10-2, the J call TRBJ1-1, with D unresolved. Deletions cut 6 bases from V and 1 base from J, with 15 bases between. In germline, CDR1 is WSHSY, CDR2 SAAADI. This CDR3 region has 15 residues. The CDR3: CASSPGFSWNTEAFF. CDR3 in DNA: TGCGCCAGCAGCCCAGGTTTCAGTTGGAACACTGAAGCTTTCTTT.

The chain employs TRBV7-9 and TRBJ2-3; TRBD1 agrees at 9 bases. V dropped 5 bases and J dropped 1; count of bases not matched to a gene: 4. CDR3 length: 15 residues. Germline-derived CDR1 and CDR2 are SEHNR and FQNEAQ (reference sequence). Here the CDR3 DNA reads TGTGCCAGCAGCGGCAGGACAGGGGGCACAGATACGCAGTATTTT. Protein: CASSGRTGGTDTQYF. The entire variable domain, with the rest obtained from reference TRBV7-9 and TRBJ2-3, is as follows: DTGVSQNPRHKITKRGQNVTFRCDPISEHNRLYWYRQTLGQGPEFLTYFQNEAQLEKSRLLSDRFSAERPKGSFSTLEIQRTEQGDSAMYLCASSGRTGGTDTQYFGPGTRLTVL.

The chain recombines TRBV6-5 with TRBJ1-3; 8 bases align to TRBD1. CDR3 length: 14 amino acids. Germline V lookup: CDR1 MNHEY, CDR2 SVGAGI. V was pared by 5 bases and J by 7 bases, with 7 bases of the junction left unmatched. CDR3 in amino acids: CASSPRTGINTIYF. In DNA, the CDR3 is TGTGCCAGCAGTCCCCGGACAGGGATTAACACCATATATTTT.

This chain links TRBV19 with TRBJ1-3; perhaps TRBD1 as D (6 bases). Germline CDR1 and CDR2: LNHDA and SQIVND (reference sequence). This CDR3 contains 13 residues. Trimming took 5 bases from V and 6 from J, leaving 11 bases between them. CDR3 sequence reads: CASSVDRQNTIYF. For the CDR3, the DNA is TGTGCCAGTAGTGTCGACAGGCAAAACACCATATATTTT.

This clone was counted a single time. This chain joins TRBV25-1 and TRBJ1-1; 8 bases fit TRBD1. The V segment lost 5 bases and the J segment 5 bases; nucleotides outside the gene matches: 10. Germline lookup yields CDR1 MGHDK and CDR2 SYGVNS. CDR3 length: 15 amino acids. CDR3 amino acids: CASSPPWTGRTEAFF. The CDR3 DNA reads TGTGCCAGCAGTCCCCCCTGGACAGGGAGAACTGAAGCTTTCTTT. Using reference TRBV25-1 and TRBJ1-1 for the parts outside the CDR3, the full variable domain is EADIYQTPRYLVIGTGKKITLECSQTMGHDKMYWYQQDPGMELHLIHYSYGVNSTEKGDLSSESTVSRIRTEHFPLTLESARPSHTSQYLCASSPPWTGRTEAFFGQGTRLTVV.